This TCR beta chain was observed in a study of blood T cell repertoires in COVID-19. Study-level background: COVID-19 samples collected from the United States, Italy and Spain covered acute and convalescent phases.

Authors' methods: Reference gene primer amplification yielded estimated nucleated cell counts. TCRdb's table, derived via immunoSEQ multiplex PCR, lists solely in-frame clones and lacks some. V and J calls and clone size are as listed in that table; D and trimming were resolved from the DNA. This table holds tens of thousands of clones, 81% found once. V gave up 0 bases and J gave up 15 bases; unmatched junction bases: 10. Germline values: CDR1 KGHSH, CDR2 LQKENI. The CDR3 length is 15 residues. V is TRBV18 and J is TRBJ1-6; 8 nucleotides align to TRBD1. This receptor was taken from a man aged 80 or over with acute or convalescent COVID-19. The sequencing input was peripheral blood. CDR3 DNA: TGTGCCAGCTCACCACCCCAGGGGGCCCTCCAGGGCCTCCACTTT. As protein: CASSPPQGALQGLHF.